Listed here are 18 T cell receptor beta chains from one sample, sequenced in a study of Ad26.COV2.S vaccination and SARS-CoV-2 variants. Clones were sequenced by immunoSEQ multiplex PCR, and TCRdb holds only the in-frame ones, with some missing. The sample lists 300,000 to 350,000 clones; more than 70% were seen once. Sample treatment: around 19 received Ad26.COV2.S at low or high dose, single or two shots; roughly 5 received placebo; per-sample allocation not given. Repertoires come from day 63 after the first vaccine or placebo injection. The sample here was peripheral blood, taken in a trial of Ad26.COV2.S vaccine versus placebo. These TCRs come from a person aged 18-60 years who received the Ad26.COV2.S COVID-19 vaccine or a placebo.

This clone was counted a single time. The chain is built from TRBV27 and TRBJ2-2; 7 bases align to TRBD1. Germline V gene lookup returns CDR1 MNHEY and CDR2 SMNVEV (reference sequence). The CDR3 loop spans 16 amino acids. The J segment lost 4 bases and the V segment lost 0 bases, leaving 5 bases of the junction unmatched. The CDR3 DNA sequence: TGTGCCAGCAGTTTATCGGGAACAGGGGTCACCGGGGAGCTGTTTTTT. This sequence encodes CASSLSGTGVTGELFF.

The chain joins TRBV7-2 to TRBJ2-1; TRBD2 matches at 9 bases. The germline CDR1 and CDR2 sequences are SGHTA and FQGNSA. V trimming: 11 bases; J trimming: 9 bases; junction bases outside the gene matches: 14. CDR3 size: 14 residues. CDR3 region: CAFGPPGLATEQFF. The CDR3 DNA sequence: TGTGCCTTCGGACCCCCGGGACTAGCTACTGAGCAGTTCTTC. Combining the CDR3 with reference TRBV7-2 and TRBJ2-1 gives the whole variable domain GAGVSQSPSNKVTEKGKDVELRCDPISGHTALYWYRQSLGQGLEFLIYFQGNSAPDKSGLPSDRFSAERTGGSVSTLTIQRTQQEDSAVYLCAFGPPGLATEQFFGPGTRLTVL.

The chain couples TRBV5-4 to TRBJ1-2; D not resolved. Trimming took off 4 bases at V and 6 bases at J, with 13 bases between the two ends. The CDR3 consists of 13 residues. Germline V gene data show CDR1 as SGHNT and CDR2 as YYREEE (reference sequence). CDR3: CASSPPSSHGYTF. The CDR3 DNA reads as TGTGCCAGCAGCCCACCAAGCTCGCATGGCTACACCTTC.

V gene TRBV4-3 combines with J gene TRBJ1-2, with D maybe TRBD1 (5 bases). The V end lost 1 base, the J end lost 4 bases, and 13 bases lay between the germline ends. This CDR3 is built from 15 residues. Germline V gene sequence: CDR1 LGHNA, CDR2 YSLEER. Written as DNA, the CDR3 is TGCGCCAGCAGCCAAGGGGGGTCAGCGAGCTATGGCTACACCTTC. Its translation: CASSQGGSASYGYTF.

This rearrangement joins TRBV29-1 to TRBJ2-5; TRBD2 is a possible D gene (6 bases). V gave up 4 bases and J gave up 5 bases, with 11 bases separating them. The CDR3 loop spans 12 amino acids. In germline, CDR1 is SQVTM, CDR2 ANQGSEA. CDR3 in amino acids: CSVGGGEETQYF. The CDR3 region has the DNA TGCAGCGTTGGAGGAGGGGAGGAGACCCAGTACTTC.

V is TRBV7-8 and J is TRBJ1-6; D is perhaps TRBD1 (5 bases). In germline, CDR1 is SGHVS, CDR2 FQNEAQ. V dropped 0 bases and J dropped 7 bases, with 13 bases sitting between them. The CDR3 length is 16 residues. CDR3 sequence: CASSLASAGKNSPLHF. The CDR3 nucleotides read TGTGCCAGCAGCTTAGCCTCTGCAGGGAAAAATTCACCCCTCCACTTT. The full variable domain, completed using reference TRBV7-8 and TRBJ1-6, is GAGVSQSPRYKVAKRGQDVALRCDPISGHVSLFWYQQALGQGPEFLTYFQNEAQLDKSGLPSDRFFAERPEGSVSTLKIQRTQQEDSAVYLCASSLASAGKNSPLHFGNGTRLTVT.

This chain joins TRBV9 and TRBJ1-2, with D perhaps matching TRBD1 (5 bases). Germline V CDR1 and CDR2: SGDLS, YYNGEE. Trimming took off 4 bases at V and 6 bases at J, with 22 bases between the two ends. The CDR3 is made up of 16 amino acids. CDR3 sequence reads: CASSPTPGGKGNGYTF. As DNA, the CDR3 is TGTGCCAGCAGCCCGACCCCGGGGGGGAAGGGAAATGGCTACACCTTC. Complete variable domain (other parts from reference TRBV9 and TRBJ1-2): DSGVTQTPKHLITATGQRVTLRCSPRSGDLSVYWYQQSLDQGLQFLIQYYNGEERAKGNILERFSAQQFPDLHSELNLSSLELGDSALYFCASSPTPGGKGNGYTFGSGTRLTVV.

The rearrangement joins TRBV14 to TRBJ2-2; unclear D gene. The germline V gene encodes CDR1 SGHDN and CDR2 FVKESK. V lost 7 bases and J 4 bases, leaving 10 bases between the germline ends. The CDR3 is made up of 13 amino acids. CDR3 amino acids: CASKGSATGELFF. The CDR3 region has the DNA TGTGCCAGCAAAGGGTCGGCCACCGGGGAGCTGTTTTTT.

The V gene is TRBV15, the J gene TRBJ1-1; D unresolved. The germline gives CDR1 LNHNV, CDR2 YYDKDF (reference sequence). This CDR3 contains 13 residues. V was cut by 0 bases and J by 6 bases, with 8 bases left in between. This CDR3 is CATSRDEEAEAFF. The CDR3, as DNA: TGTGCCACCAGCAGAGATGAGGAGGCTGAAGCTTTCTTT.

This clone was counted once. The CDR3 DNA sequence: TGTGCCAGCAGCGTTGGGGACAGGTCCTCGGTCTACGAGCAGTACTTC. Encoded protein: CASSVGDRSSVYEQYF. This chain joins TRBV5-6 and TRBJ2-7, with 8 bases aligning to TRBD1. Germline assignment: CDR1 SGHDT and CDR2 YYEEEE. CDR3 length: 16 amino acids. Trimming at V came to 4 bases and at J to 3 bases, leaving 12 bases not matched to a gene.

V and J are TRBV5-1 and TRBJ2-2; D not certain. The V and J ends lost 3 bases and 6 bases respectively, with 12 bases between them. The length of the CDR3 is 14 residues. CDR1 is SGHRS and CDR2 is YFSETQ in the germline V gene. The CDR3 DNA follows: TGCGCCAGCAGCTGGGGTCGTGGCGCCGGGGAGCTGTTTTTT. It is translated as CASSWGRGAGELFF.

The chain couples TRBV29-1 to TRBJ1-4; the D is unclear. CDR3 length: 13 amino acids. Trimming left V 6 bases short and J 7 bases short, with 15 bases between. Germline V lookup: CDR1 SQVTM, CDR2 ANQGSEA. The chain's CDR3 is CSVGLVVGEKLFF. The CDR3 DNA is TGCAGCGTGGGATTGGTGGTAGGTGAAAAACTGTTTTTT. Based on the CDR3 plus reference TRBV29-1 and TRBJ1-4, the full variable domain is SAVISQKPSRDICQRGTSLTIQCQVDSQVTMMFWYRQQPGQSLTLIATANQGSEATYESGFVIDKFPISRPNLTFSTLTVSNMSPEDSSIYLCSVGLVVGEKLFFGSGTQLSVL.

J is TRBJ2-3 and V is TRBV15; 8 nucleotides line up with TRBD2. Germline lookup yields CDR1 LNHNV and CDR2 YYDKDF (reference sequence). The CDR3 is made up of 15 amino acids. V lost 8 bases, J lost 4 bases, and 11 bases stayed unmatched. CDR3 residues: CATGRGGGKSDTQYF. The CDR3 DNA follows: TGTGCCACCGGACGGGGGGGCGGGAAATCAGATACGCAGTATTTT.

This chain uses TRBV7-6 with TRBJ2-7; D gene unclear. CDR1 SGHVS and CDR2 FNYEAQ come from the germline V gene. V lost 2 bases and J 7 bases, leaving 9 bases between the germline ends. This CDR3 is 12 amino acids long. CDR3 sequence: CASSLLPSEQYF. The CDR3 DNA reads TGTGCCAGCAGCTTACTCCCTTCGGAGCAGTACTTC.

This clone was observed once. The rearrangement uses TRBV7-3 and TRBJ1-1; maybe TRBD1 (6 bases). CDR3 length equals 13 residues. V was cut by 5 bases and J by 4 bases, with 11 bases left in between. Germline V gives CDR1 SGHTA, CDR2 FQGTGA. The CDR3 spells CASSLQGSTEAFF. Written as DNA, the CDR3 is TGTGCCAGCAGCCTGCAGGGGAGCACTGAAGCTTTCTTT.

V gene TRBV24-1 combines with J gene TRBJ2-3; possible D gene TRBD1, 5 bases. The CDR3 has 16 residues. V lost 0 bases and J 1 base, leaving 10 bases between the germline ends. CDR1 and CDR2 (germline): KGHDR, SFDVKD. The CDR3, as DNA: TGTGCCACCAGTGATTTGCCAGGCAGGGGCACAGATACGCAGTATTTT. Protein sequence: CATSDLPGRGTDTQYF.

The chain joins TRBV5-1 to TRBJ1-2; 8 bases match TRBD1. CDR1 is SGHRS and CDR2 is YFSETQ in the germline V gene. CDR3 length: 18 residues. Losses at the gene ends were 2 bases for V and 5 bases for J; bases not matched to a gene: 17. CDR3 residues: CASSLPSSHRTGIYGYTF. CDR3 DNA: TGCGCCAGCAGCTTACCCTCTTCCCACAGGACAGGGATTTATGGCTACACCTTC.

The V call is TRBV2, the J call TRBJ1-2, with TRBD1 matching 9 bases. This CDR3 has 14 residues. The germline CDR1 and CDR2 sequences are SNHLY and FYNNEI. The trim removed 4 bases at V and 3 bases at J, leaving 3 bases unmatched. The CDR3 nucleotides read TGTGCCAGCAGTGGACAGGGGGGGCACTATGGCTACACCTTC. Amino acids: CASSGQGGHYGYTF.